Listed below are T cell receptor beta chains from one sample, sequenced in a study of CD8 T cells in ankylosing spondylitis. TCRdb processed the 5' RACE reads anew with MiXCR; each CDR3 protein has one entry. The table records 250,000 to 300,000 distinct CDR3 sequences, about a sixth of them present only once. The sequenced sample was blood, either unsorted or a sorted T cell fraction (not recorded which). Receptors originate from a male donor with ankylosing spondylitis or in good health (not recorded which). Both conserved end residues are part of each CDR3. Each record gives: V gene, J gene, D gene, clone size, CDR3 protein, CDR3 DNA. D genes are given only for firm matches. Expanded clones get a size class; other rows say once, few or many, or leave the size out.

TRBV12-3/TRBV12-4,TRBJ2-7,NA,NA,CASSFRSGRDEQYF,TGTGCCAGCAGTTTTCGGTCAGGACGGGACGAGCAGTACTTC
TRBV10-3,TRBJ2-2,NA,many,CAISESGGNTGELFF,TGTGCCATCAGTGAAAGCGGAGGCAACACCGGGGAGCTGTTTTTT
TRBV4-2,TRBJ2-3,TRBD2,many,CASSQVVAGGPSDADTQYF,TGTGCCAGCAGCCAAGTTGTAGCGGGAGGGCCAAGCGATGCAGATACGCAGTATTTT
TRBV20-1,TRBJ1-1,NA,many,CSAPRGVGTEAFF,TGCAGTGCCCCGAGGGGGGTGGGTACTGAAGCTTTCTTT
TRBV4-2,TRBJ2-5,TRBD1,few,CASSQNHRGPETQYF,TGTGCCAGCAGCCAAAACCACAGGGGGCCAGAGACCCAGTACTTC
TRBV5-1,TRBJ2-1,NA,NA,CASSLAISGVNEQFF,TGCGCCAGCAGCTTGGCCATATCGGGAGTCAATGAGCAGTTCTTC
TRBV4-1,TRBJ2-7,NA,NA,CASSQEAGSEQYF,TGCGCCAGCAGCCAAGAGGCAGGGAGCGAGCAGTACTTC
TRBV27,TRBJ2-1,NA,few,CASSPQGGSSYNEQFF,TGTGCCAGCAGTCCCCAAGGGGGAAGCTCCTACAATGAGCAGTTCTTC
TRBV29-1,TRBJ2-4,NA,few,CSVLSAKNIQYF,TGCAGCGTTTTATCAGCCAAAAACATTCAGTACTTC
TRBV7-2,TRBJ2-2,TRBD2,few,CASSRLAGNTGELFF,TGTGCCAGCAGTCGACTAGCGGGGAACACCGGGGAGCTGTTTTTT
TRBV10-3,TRBJ2-5,NA,few,CAISPENQETQYF,TGTGCCATCAGTCCAGAGAACCAAGAGACCCAGTACTTC
TRBV10-3,TRBJ2-3,NA,few,CARGIHRYF,TGTGCCAGGGGGATCCACCGGTATTTT
TRBV7-6,TRBJ2-2,NA,NA,CASSLIKGSGELFF,TGTGCCAGCAGCTTAATAAAGGGGTCCGGGGAGCTGTTTTTT
TRBV5-6,TRBJ1-1,NA,many,CASSLRQGTEAFF,TGTGCCAGCAGCTTGCGTCAGGGAACTGAAGCTTTCTTT
TRBV7-9,TRBJ1-1,NA,few,CASSSGEGLWNTEAFF,TGTGCCAGCAGCTCCGGCGAGGGCCTTTGGAACACTGAAGCTTTCTTT
TRBV29-1,TRBJ2-3,NA,many,CSVADELNTDTQYF,TGCAGCGTTGCCGACGAGCTAAACACAGATACGCAGTATTTT
TRBV4-3,TRBJ2-1,NA,NA,CASSQDRLVSNEQFF,TGCGCCAGCAGCCAAGACCGACTAGTGTCCAATGAGCAGTTCTTC
TRBV4-2,TRBJ2-1,NA,few,CASSQEWGASSYNEQFF,TGTGCCAGCAGCCAAGAATGGGGAGCCAGCTCCTACAATGAGCAGTTCTTC